The clone carrying this T cell receptor beta chain was recorded at least ten times. Antigen unknown. A universal primer site and UMIs were added as TCR cDNA was made by 5'RACE template switching. From the 5' RACE reads, TCRdb called clonotypes with MiXCR, one entry per CDR3 protein. The table records around 310,000 distinct CDR3 sequences, 4% to 5.5% of them present only once. This entry is derived from a study of T cells after yellow fever vaccination. Findings and limits, study-wide: Weaker in magnitude, the secondary response showed a faster peak on day 5 versus 15. FACS-sorted repertoires could harbor abundant contaminating bulk-population clonotypes.

The sequence was collected from a man in his late teens or twenties who received the YFV17D yellow fever vaccine. Source: PBMCs, taken 15 days after the yellow fever booster vaccination.

The CDR3 reads CAIKGGYPYEQYF. The CDR3 DNA is TGTGCCATCAAGGGCGGGTACCCCTACGAGCAGTACTTC. The chain has TRBV10-3 and TRBJ2-7; D is possibly TRBD2 (5 bases). Per germline, CDR1 ENHRY and CDR2 SYGVKD. V was trimmed by 7 bases and J by 2 bases, leaving 12 bases between them. The CDR3 runs to 13 residues.